This T cell receptor (beta chain) was identified in a study of CD8+ T cells in alopecia areata. Study summary: Graft recipients were approximately 6-11-week-old female C3H/HeJ mice, and donor skin originated from approximately 6-12-month-old C3H/HeJ mice with spontaneous alopecia. Overall study findings and caveats: Scalp samples also contribute reads from the resident alphabeta T cells found in normal skin. Unlike in mice, where it was clearer, TCR sharing across patients was less clear, possibly HLA-related. Affected scalp, especially in alopecia totalis/universalis, had a higher clonality than normal scalp did.

Remarks on this clone: Its antigen is still unknown. All gene names here are mouse names. The read gets to within 4 residues of the CDR3 end, and the germline J gene fills in the rest.

Cutaneous lymph nodes were pooled and cells sorted by CD4, CD8alpha, NKG2D, NKG2ACE and more. The CDR3 runs 16 residues. The V segment lost 0 bases and the J segment 0 bases; nucleotides outside the gene matches: 3. Germline assignment: CDR1 LGHNA and CDR2 YNLKQL (reference sequence). Extracted RNA was reverse transcribed, and the resulting cDNA served as sequencing template. Assay used: immunoSEQ multiplex PCR; TCRdb lists only in-frame clones, some missing. There are around 300,000 clones in the sample, none observed a single time. The V and J genes are TRBV5 and TRBJ2-5; 7 bases are a match to TRBD1. The specimen sequenced was CD4+ T cells sorted from a lymph node. This receptor was obtained from a C3H/HeJ mouse with alopecia areata. Strain MHC haplotype: H2-k. The CDR3 spells CASSQDKGQNQDTQYF. Partial CDR3 DNA: TGTGCCAGCAGCCAAGATAAGGGACAGAACCAAGAC.